The 5 T cell receptor beta chains below all came from one sample that was sequenced in a study of response to subunit inactivated influenza vaccine. Using its own MiXCR run on the RT-PCR reads, TCRdb lists one record per CDR3 protein. The repertoire holds around 530,000 distinct CDR3 sequences, with 12% as singletons. Sequences were derived from PBMCs from blood, sampled on the day of vaccination. Receptors were obtained from a man aged 50 to 60 who received an inactivated influenza vaccine.

This clonotype was detected only once. This chain connects TRBV7-6 to TRBJ2-5, with 9 bases identical to TRBD1. CDR1 SGHVS and CDR2 FNYEAQ come from the germline V gene. With 4 bases clipped from V and 5 bases from J, the junction kept 11 bases outside the gene matches. CDR3 size: 16 residues. The CDR3 bases are TGTGCCAGCAGCTCGTACCGGGACAGGGATCGGGAGACCCAGTACTTC. Amino acids: CASSSYRDRDRETQYF.

This clonotype was observed at least ten times. V usage is TRBV5-1 and J usage is TRBJ1-1; D might be TRBD1 (6 bases). Trimming took 4 bases from V and 3 from J, leaving 13 bases between them. Germline assignment: CDR1 SGHRS and CDR2 YFSETQ. CDR3 length: 14 amino acids. CDR3 sequence reads: CASSRGDTDTEAFF. In nucleotides, the CDR3 is TGCGCCAGCAGCCGGGGGGACACCGACACTGAAGCTTTCTTT.

This clonotype has ten or more counts. The CDR3 sequence: CASSRETGASLTYEQYF. CDR3 coding DNA: TGCGCCAGCAGCAGGGAGACAGGGGCTTCCCTTACCTACGAGCAGTACTTC. This chain uses TRBV5-1 with TRBJ2-7; 8 bases are a match to TRBD1. Germline V gene lookup returns CDR1 SGHRS and CDR2 YFSETQ. The trim removed 4 bases at V and 2 bases at J, leaving 14 bases unmatched. This CDR3 comprises 17 residues.

V and J are TRBV5-1 and TRBJ1-1, with a tentative D call TRBD1 (5 bases). Germline CDR1 SGHRS, CDR2 YFSETQ. V was shortened by 2 bases and J by 2 bases, with 13 bases between the two germline ends. The length of the CDR3 is 15 residues. The CDR3 loop reads CASSFMTASNTEAFF. The CDR3 DNA sequence: TGCGCCAGCAGCTTCATGACAGCCTCTAACACTGAAGCTTTCTTT. Full variable domain (outside the CDR3, taken from reference TRBV5-1 and TRBJ1-1): KAGVTQTPRYLIKTRGQQVTLSCSPISGHRSVSWYQQTPGQGLQFLFEYFSETQRNKGNFPGRFSGRQFSNSRSEMNVSTLELGDSALYLCASSFMTASNTEAFFGQGTRLTVV.

The rearrangement uses TRBV20-1 and TRBJ2-7, with TRBD2 as a possible D gene (5 bases). Per germline, CDR1 DFQATT and CDR2 SNEGSKA (reference sequence). V lost 7 bases and J 3 bases, leaving 16 bases between the germline ends. This CDR3 has 13 residues. The CDR3 region has the DNA TGCAGTGTCCCGCGGACGGGAAACTACGAGCAGTACTTC. Its protein product is CSVPRTGNYEQYF.